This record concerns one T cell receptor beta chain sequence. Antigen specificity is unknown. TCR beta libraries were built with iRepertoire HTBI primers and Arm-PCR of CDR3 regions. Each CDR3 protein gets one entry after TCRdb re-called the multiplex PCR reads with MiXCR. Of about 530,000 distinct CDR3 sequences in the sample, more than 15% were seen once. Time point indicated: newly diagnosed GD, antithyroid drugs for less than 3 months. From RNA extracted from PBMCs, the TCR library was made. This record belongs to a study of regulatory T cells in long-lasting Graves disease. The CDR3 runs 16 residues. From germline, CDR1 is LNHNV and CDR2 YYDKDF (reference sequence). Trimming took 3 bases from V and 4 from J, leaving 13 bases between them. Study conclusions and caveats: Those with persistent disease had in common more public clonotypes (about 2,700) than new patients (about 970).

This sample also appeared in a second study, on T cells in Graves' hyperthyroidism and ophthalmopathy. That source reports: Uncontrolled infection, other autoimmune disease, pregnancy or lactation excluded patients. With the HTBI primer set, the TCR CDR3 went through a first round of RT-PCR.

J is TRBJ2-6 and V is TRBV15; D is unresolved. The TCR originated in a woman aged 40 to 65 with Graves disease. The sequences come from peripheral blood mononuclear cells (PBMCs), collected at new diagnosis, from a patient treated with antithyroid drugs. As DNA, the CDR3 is TGTGCCACCAGCAGTAATCCAGCCTCGGGGGCCAACGTCCTGACTTTC. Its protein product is CATSSNPASGANVLTF.